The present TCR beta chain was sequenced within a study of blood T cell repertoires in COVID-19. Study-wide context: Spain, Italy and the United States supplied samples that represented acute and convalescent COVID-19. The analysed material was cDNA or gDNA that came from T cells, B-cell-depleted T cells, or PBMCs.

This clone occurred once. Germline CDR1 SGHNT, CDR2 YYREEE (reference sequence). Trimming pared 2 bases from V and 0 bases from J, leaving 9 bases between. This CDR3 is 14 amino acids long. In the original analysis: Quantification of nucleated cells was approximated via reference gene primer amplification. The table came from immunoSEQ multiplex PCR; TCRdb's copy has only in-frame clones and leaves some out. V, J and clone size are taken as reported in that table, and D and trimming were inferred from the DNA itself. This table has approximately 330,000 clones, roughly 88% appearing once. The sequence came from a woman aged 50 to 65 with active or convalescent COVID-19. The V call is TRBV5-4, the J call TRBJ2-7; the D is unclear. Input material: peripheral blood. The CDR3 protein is CASSFETNSYEQYF. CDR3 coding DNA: TGTGCCAGCAGCTTTGAGACAAACTCCTACGAGCAGTACTTC.